Following are 14 T cell receptor beta chains from one sample sequenced in a study of T cells in Graves' hyperthyroidism and ophthalmopathy. RNA transcripts were the template for amplifying TCR beta CDR3 regions. HTBI primers were used for first-round RT-PCR of the TCR CDR3. TCRdb re-called the multiplex PCR reads through MiXCR, storing one row per CDR3 protein. The table has some 180,000 distinct CDR3 sequences, less than 20% seen once; the top ten hold roughly 49%. Sequencing used blood. The source is a woman aged 45-60 years with Graves' hyperthyroidism.

Concerning this clonotype itself: One junction end does not reproduce the germline sequence, and a read error may be involved. V is TRBV27 and J is TRBJ1-1, with D possibly being TRBD1 (5 bases). The CDR3 runs 15 residues. Looked up from germline, CDR1 is MNHEY and CDR2 is SMNVEV (reference sequence). The CDR3 reads CASRLFQGGDTEAFF. DNA for the CDR3: TGTGCCAGCAGATTATTTCAGGGAGGCGACACTGAAGCTTTCTTT.

This clonotype was seen more than once but under ten times. V and J are TRBV6-1 and TRBJ1-6, with D maybe TRBD1 (6 bases). The CDR3 contains 16 residues. Germline-derived CDR1 and CDR2 are MNHNS and SASEGT. V was pared by 0 bases and J by 8 bases, with 14 bases between. The CDR3 reads CASSEADGGLDSPLHF. The CDR3 nucleotides read TGTGCCAGCAGTGAAGCGGATGGGGGGCTGGATTCACCCCTCCACTTT.

V gene TRBV19 combines with J gene TRBJ2-2; 7 nucleotides match TRBD1. Germline CDR1 is LNHDA and CDR2 is SQIVND (reference sequence). J was trimmed by 5 bases and V by 9 bases; bases with no gene match: 9. The CDR3 is made up of 14 amino acids. The CDR3 protein is CASNDRAQTGELFF. For the CDR3, the DNA is TGTGCCAGCAACGACAGGGCTCAAACCGGGGAGCTGTTTTTT.

This clonotype was recorded a few times. This rearrangement joins TRBV20-1 to TRBJ2-4; 8 nucleotides line up with TRBD1. The germline CDR1 and CDR2 sequences are DFQATT and SNEGSKA (reference sequence). V lost 4 bases to trimming and J lost 9 bases; unmatched junction nucleotides: 8. This CDR3 region has 13 residues. This chain's CDR3 is CSAIGTGGSIQYF. The CDR3 region has the DNA TGCAGTGCTATTGGGACAGGAGGGAGCATTCAGTACTTC.

This clonotype was seen at least ten times. This chain links TRBV6-2 or TRBV6-3 with TRBJ2-1, with TRBD2 identical over 13 bases. CDR3 length: 18 residues. Germline V gives CDR1 MNHEY, CDR2 SVGEGT. Trimming removed 2 bases from V and 7 bases from J; junction bases left unmatched: 11. The CDR3 reads CASSYLWTSGSLENEQFF. The CDR3 DNA reads as TGTGCCAGCAGTTACCTTTGGACTAGCGGGAGCCTAGAGAATGAGCAGTTCTTC.

A few counts support this clonotype. This chain links TRBV5-1 with TRBJ2-2, with 9 positions matching TRBD1. From germline, CDR1 is SGHRS and CDR2 YFSETQ. The length of the CDR3 is 19 residues. V shed 4 bases and J 0 bases; nucleotides not matched to a gene: 13. The CDR3 loop reads CASSQSRDRASTNTGELFF. The CDR3, as DNA: TGCGCCAGCAGCCAGTCCCGGGACAGGGCATCTACGAACACCGGGGAGCTGTTTTTT.

In its sample, this clonotype was seen a few times. CDR3 region: CSARRFRGGLETQYF. The CDR3 nucleotides read TGCAGTGCTAGGAGGTTTAGGGGCGGGCTCGAGACCCAGTACTTC. The chain couples TRBV20-1 to TRBJ2-5; D is possibly TRBD1 or TRBD2 (5 bases each). The CDR3 is 15 residues long. V lost 3 bases and J 5 bases, leaving 19 bases between the germline ends. Germline V CDR1 and CDR2: DFQATT, SNEGSKA (reference sequence).

This clonotype was observed a handful of times. J is TRBJ1-1 and V is TRBV29-1; D unclear. Germline CDR1 reads SQVTM; CDR2 reads ANQGSEA. Trimming took off 0 bases at V and 1 base at J, with 0 bases between the two ends. This CDR3 comprises 11 residues. CDR3 sequence: CSVEENTEAFF. The CDR3 coding sequence is TGCAGCGTTGAAGAGAACACTGAAGCTTTCTTT.

The sample holds many counts of this clonotype. V usage is TRBV3-1 and J usage is TRBJ2-1; TRBD2 agrees at 8 bases. The CDR3 is 13 residues long. In germline, CDR1 is LGHDT, CDR2 YNNKEL (reference sequence). Germline trimming cut 4 bases from V and 7 bases from J; bases unmatched to any gene: 3. CDR3 sequence (DNA): TGTGCCAGCAGCCCGGGACTAGGGAATGAGCAGTTCTTC. It encodes CASSPGLGNEQFF.

The sample holds one count of this clonotype. The rearrangement links TRBV7-3 to TRBJ2-3; possible D gene TRBD2, 6 bases. Germline V CDR1 and CDR2: SGHTA, FQGTGA. The V gene lost 8 bases and the J gene lost 9 bases, with 18 bases spanning the gap. This CDR3 is built from 13 residues. CDR3 protein: CASRPAGGRTQYF. CDR3 sequence (DNA): TGTGCCAGCCGGCCCGCTGGGGGGAGAACGCAGTATTTT.

This clonotype was found many times. CDR3 in amino acids: CASSVEPDRADEQFF. DNA for the CDR3: TGTGCCAGCAGCGTGGAGCCTGACAGGGCCGATGAGCAGTTCTTC. The rearrangement uses TRBV5-6 and TRBJ2-1, with 7 bases lining up with TRBD1. The V and J ends lost 4 bases and 8 bases, in that order; junction bases with no gene match: 12. This CDR3 is 15 amino acids long. Per the germline V gene, CDR1 is SGHDT and CDR2 is YYEEEE. Combining the CDR3 with reference TRBV5-6 and TRBJ2-1 gives the whole variable domain DAGVTQSPTHLIKTRGQQVTLRCSPKSGHDTVSWYQQALGQGPQFIFQYYEEEERQRGNFPDRFSGHQFPNYSSELNVNALLLGDSALYLCASSVEPDRADEQFFGPGTRLTVL.

This clonotype was found many times. The chain uses TRBV5-1 and TRBJ2-7; D could derive from TRBD1 or TRBD2 (6 bases each). CDR1 is SGHRS and CDR2 is YFSETQ in the germline V gene. This CDR3 region has 15 residues. Trimming removed 0 bases at V and 3 bases at J, with 13 bases between. The CDR3 loop reads CASSLAAGGGYEQYF. In DNA, the CDR3 is TGCGCCAGCAGCTTGGCCGCAGGAGGGGGCTACGAGCAGTACTTC.

This clonotype was observed a few times. CDR3 region: CAWSPGQGVYEQYF. Here the CDR3 DNA reads TGTGCCTGGAGCCCGGGACAGGGGGTCTACGAGCAGTACTTC. J is TRBJ2-7 and V is TRBV30, with TRBD1 matching 11 bases. V lost 3 bases and J lost 3; bases outside the gene matches: 4. This CDR3 is 14 amino acids long. Looked up from germline, CDR1 is GTSNPN and CDR2 is SVGIG (reference sequence).

This clonotype was seen at least ten times. This chain connects TRBV28 to TRBJ1-4; D unclear. Germline V CDR1 and CDR2: MDHEN, SYDVKM. This CDR3 comprises 13 residues. The ends were cut back, 6 bases at V and 7 bases at J, with 12 bases in the middle. The CDR3 loop reads CASSQPPAEKLFF. Written as DNA, the CDR3 is TGTGCCAGCAGCCAACCCCCTGCTGAAAAACTGTTTTTT.